The 9 T cell receptor beta chains presented below share a single source sample, sequenced in a study of shared clonotypes between healthy human individuals. Profiling relied on immunoSEQ multiplex PCR, and the TCRdb table lists in-frame clones only, not all of them. The data hold about 2.3 million clones, with more than 80% observed a single time. The specimen sequenced was naive CD4+ T cells from PBMCs. Indicated subset: CD45RA+ positively selected. The receptors here all came from a young man in good health. Some clones in this sample may be carry-over from other donors' samples.

Note on this clone: Within the sample, other DNA sequences also encode this same CDR3. The rearrangement uses TRBV5-1 and TRBJ1-4; 11 nucleotides line up with TRBD1. The V and J ends lost 4 bases and 7 bases, in that order; junction bases with no gene match: 3. The CDR3 is 14 amino acids. Per the germline V gene, CDR1 is SGHRS and CDR2 is YFSETQ. The CDR3 DNA reads as TGCGCCAGCAGCGGACAGGGGGCAGGTGAAAAACTGTTTTTT. Translated: CASSGQGAGEKLFF.

Comments on this clone: The same CDR3 can be traced to other DNA sequences in this sample. This CDR3 is CASSVGRGGPYEQYF. In nucleotides, the CDR3 is TGTGCCAGCAGCGTAGGTCGGGGTGGACCCTACGAGCAGTACTTC. The gene calls are TRBV9 and TRBJ2-7, with D possibly TRBD2 on 5 matching bases. CDR1 SGDLS and CDR2 YYNGEE come from the germline V gene. Between the trimmed V and J ends, which lost 0 bases and 2 bases, there was a span of 12 bases. This CDR3 has 15 residues.

This chain joins TRBV2 and TRBJ2-7; D perhaps matches TRBD1 (5 bases). The length of the CDR3 is 16 residues. Trimming removed 5 bases at V and 5 bases at J, with 22 bases between. Germline CDR1 is SNHLY and CDR2 is FYNNEI. The CDR3 here is CASSFDSYGNLDEQYF. Written as DNA, the CDR3 is TGTGCCAGCAGTTTTGACAGCTATGGGAACCTTGACGAGCAGTACTTC.

This chain uses TRBV29-1 with TRBJ2-7; TRBD2 agrees at 16 bases. The germline gives CDR1 SQVTM, CDR2 ANQGSEA. V was clipped by 1 base and J by 5 bases; unmatched bases: 8. This CDR3 is built from 17 residues. DNA of the CDR3: TGCAGCGTTGAAGGGGAGGGGACTAGCGGGAGGGCCAACGAGCAGTACTTC. This translates into CSVEGEGTSGRANEQYF.

This chain links TRBV7-2 with TRBJ2-3, with 7 positions matching TRBD1. CDR1 and CDR2 from the germline V gene are SGHTA and FQGNSA. The CDR3 length is 14 residues. V lost 1 base, J lost 7 bases, and 5 bases stayed unmatched. The CDR3 bases are TGTGCCAGCAGCTTAGTATGGGACAGAAATACGCAGTATTTT. It is translated as CASSLVWDRNTQYF.

The chain couples TRBV5-1 to TRBJ2-2; D might be TRBD2 (5 bases). The ends were cut back, 1 base at V and 7 bases at J, with 11 bases in the middle. Germline V gene lookup returns CDR1 SGHRS and CDR2 YFSETQ. The length of the CDR3 is 14 residues. The CDR3 DNA reads TGCGCCAGCAGCTTGTACGAGGGCCTCGGGGAGCTGTTTTTT. Protein: CASSLYEGLGELFF.

V gene TRBV11-3 combines with J gene TRBJ1-1; the D is unclear. Germline-derived CDR1 and CDR2 are SGHNT and YENEEA. V was shortened by 8 bases and J by 6 bases, with 25 bases between the two germline ends. This CDR3 has 16 residues. Here the CDR3 DNA reads TGTGCCAGCGCGTTACTGATGCGGGGTCGGCGGCCTGAAGCTTTCTTT. It specifies CASALLMRGRRPEAFF. The whole variable domain, filled in from reference TRBV11-3 and TRBJ1-1, reads EAGVVQSPRYKIIEKKQPVAFWCNPISGHNTLYWYLQNLGQGPELLIRYENEEAVDDSQLPKDRFSAERLKGVDSTLKIQPAELGDSAVYLCASALLMRGRRPEAFFGQGTRLTVV.

This sequence joins TRBV5-1 and TRBJ1-1, with a possible D match to TRBD1 (5 bases). CDR3 length: 15 amino acids. Deletions cut 3 bases from V and 0 bases from J, with 12 bases between. Per the germline V gene, CDR1 is SGHRS and CDR2 is YFSETQ. CDR3 nucleotide sequence: TGCGCCAGCAGCTCTAAGGGGCCTATGAACACTGAAGCTTTCTTT. Translated: CASSSKGPMNTEAFF.

For this clone: The same CDR3 also results from other DNA sequences found in this sample. The chain is built from TRBV18 and TRBJ2-7; 8 bases agree with TRBD2. J lost 1 base, V lost 3 bases, and 2 bases had no gene match. In germline, CDR1 is KGHSH, CDR2 LQKENI. The CDR3 length is 14 residues. This CDR3 is CASSPASGSYEQYF. CDR3 coding DNA: TGTGCCAGCTCACCTGCTAGCGGGTCCTACGAGCAGTACTTC.